This T cell receptor beta chain was identified during a study of cytomegalovirus exposure and HLA in healthy donors. Findings and limits, study-wide: In vitro checks showed that a few CMV-associated chains really do target CMV antigens. It was in a later analysis that TCR association rates were seen to vary by HLA locus, highest for DRB1 and lowest for HLA-C. A classifier reportedly called cytomegalovirus status with high sensitivity and specificity.

With regard to this clone: Its antigen is unidentified.

The PCR contained 60 Vbeta and 13 Jbeta primers. Method: immunoSEQ multiplex PCR; TCRdb's copy keeps in-frame clones and lacks some. The table lists 200,000 to 250,000 clones. The ends lost 5 bases at V and 6 bases at J; junction bases unmatched: 8. CDR3 length: 16 residues. From germline, CDR1 is SGHNT and CDR2 YYREEE (reference sequence). The specimen was PBMCs. The source is a woman aged 25 to 45 in good health and CMV-seropositive. The gene calls are TRBV5-4 and TRBJ2-7; 16 bases match TRBD2. CDR3 in amino acids: CASSSGTSGGAGEQYF. CDR3 in DNA: TGTGCCAGCAGTTCCGGGACTAGCGGGGGGGCCGGCGAGCAGTACTTC.